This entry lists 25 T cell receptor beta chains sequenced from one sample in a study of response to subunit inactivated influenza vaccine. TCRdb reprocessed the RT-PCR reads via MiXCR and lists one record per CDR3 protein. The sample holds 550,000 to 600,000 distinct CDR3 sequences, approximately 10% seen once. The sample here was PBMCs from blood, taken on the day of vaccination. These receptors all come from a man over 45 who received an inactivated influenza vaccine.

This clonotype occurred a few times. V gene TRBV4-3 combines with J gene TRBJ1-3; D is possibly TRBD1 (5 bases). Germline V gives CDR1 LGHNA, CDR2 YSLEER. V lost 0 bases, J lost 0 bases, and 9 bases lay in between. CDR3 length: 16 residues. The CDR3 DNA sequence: TGCGCCAGCAGCCAAGATAGACAGCACTCTGGAAACACCATATATTTT. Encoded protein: CASSQDRQHSGNTIYF.

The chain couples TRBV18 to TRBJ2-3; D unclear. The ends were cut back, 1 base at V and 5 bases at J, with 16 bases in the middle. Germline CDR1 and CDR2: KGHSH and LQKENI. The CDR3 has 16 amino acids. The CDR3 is CASSPRGISYGDTQYF. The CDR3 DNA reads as TGTGCCAGCTCACCACGTGGGATTTCGTATGGAGATACGCAGTATTTT.

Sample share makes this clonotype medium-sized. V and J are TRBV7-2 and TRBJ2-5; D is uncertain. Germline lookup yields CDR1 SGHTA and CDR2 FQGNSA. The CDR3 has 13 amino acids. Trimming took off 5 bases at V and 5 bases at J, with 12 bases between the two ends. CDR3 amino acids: CASSRILRETQYF. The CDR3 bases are TGTGCCAGCAGCCGGATCCTGCGGGAGACCCAGTACTTC. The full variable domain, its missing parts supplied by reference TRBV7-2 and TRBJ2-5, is GAGVSQSPSNKVTEKGKDVELRCDPISGHTALYWYRQSLGQGLEFLIYFQGNSAPDKSGLPSDRFSAERTGGSVSTLTIQRTQQEDSAVYLCASSRILRETQYFGPGTRLLVL.

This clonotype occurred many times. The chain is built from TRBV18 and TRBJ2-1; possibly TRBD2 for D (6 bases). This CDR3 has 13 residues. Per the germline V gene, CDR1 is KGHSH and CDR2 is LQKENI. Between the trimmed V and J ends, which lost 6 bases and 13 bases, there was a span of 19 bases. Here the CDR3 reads CASSAAPRREQFF. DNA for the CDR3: TGTGCCAGCTCTGCTGCCCCCAGGCGGGAACAGTTCTTC. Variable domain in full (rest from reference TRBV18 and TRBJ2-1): NAGVMQNPRHLVRRRGQEARLRCSPMKGHSHVYWYRQLPEEGLKFMVYLQKENIIDESGMPKERFSAEFPKEGPSILRIQQVVRGDSAAYFCASSAAPRREQFFGPGTRLTVL.

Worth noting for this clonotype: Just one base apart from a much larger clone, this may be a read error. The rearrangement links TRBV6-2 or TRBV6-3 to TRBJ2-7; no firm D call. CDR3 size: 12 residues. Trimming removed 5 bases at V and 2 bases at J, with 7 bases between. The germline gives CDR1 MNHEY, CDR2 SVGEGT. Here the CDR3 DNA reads TGTGCCAGCAGTCCCCTCCCCTACGAGCAGTACTTC. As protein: CASSPLPYEQYF.

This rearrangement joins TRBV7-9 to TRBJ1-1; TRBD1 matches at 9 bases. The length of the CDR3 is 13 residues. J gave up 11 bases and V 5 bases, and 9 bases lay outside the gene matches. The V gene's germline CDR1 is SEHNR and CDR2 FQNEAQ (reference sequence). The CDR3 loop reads CASSPGQGFFAFF. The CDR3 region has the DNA TGTGCCAGCAGCCCTGGACAGGGGTTCTTTGCTTTCTTT. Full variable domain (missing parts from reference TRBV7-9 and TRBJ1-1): DTGVSQNPRHKITKRGQNVTFRCDPISEHNRLYWYRQTLGQGPEFLTYFQNEAQLEKSRLLSDRFSAERPKGSFSTLEIQRTEQGDSAMYLCASSPGQGFFAFFGQGTRLTVV.

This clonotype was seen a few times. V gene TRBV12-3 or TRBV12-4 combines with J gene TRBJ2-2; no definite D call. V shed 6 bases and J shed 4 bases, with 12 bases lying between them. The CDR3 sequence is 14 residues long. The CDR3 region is CASRPLELTGELFF. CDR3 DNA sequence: TGTGCCAGCAGGCCGCTAGAACTCACCGGGGAGCTGTTTTTT.

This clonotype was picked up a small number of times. The CDR3 loop is CASSDRGVPSDTQYF. CDR3 bases: TGTGCCAGCAGTGACAGGGGGGTTCCTTCGGATACGCAGTATTTT. This chain connects TRBV25-1 to TRBJ2-3; D is possibly TRBD1 (7 bases). V lost 3 bases and J lost 6, with 16 bases in between. From germline, CDR1 is MGHDK and CDR2 SYGVNS. The CDR3 length is 15 residues.

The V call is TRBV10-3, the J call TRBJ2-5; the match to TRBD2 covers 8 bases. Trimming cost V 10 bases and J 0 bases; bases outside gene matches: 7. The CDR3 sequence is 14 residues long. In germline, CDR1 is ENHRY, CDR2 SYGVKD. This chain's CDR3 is CATGGSGNQETQYF. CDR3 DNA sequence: TGTGCCACTGGGGGTAGCGGGAACCAAGAGACCCAGTACTTC.

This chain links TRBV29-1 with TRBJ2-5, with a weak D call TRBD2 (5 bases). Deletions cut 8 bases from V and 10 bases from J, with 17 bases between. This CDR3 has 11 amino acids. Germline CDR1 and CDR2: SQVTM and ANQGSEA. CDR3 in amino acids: CSFATSLVQYF. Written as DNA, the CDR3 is TGCAGCTTTGCTACTAGTCTCGTCCAGTACTTC.

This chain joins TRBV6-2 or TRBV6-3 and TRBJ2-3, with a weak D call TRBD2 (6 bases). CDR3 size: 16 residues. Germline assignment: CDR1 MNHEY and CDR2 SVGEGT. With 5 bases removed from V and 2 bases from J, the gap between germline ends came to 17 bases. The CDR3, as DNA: TGTGCCAGCAGTCGTTCCGGGACTGGACTCACAGATACGCAGTATTTT. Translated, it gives CASSRSGTGLTDTQYF.

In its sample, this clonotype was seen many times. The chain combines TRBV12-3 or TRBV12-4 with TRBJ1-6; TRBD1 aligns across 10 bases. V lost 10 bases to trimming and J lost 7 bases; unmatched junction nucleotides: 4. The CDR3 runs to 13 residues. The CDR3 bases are TGTGCCACCAGGACAGGGGGAAATTCACCCCTCCACTTT. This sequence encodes CATRTGGNSPLHF.

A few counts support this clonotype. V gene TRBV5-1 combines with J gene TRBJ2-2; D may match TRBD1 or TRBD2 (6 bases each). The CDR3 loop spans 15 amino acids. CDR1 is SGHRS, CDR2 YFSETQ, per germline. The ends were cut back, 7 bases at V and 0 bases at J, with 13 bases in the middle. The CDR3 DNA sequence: TGCGCCAGCGCCAAGGGGGGTGCGAACACCGGGGAGCTGTTTTTT. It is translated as CASAKGGANTGELFF.

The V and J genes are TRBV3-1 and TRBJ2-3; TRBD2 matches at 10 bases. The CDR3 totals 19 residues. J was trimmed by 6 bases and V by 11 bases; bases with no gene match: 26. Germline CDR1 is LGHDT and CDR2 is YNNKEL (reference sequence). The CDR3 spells CAFCHSLIPAGGHVDTQYF. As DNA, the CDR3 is TGTGCCTTCTGTCATTCCCTCATTCCAGCGGGGGGGCATGTTGATACGCAGTATTTT.

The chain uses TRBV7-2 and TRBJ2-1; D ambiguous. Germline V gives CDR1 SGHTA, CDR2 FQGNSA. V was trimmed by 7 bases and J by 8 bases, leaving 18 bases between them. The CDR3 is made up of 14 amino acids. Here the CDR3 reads CASTPASRYHEQFF. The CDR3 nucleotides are TGTGCCAGCACCCCAGCGTCCAGGTACCATGAGCAGTTCTTC.

The CDR3 region is CASSVDGTGRNSPLHF. The CDR3 DNA is TGTGCCAGCAGCGTTGACGGGACAGGTCGTAATTCACCCCTCCACTTT. The rearrangement uses TRBV9 and TRBJ1-6; 8 bases are shared with TRBD1. After removal of 2 bases from V and 6 bases from J, the junction contained 7 bases not matched to a gene. CDR1 is SGDLS, CDR2 YYNGEE, per germline. The CDR3 loop spans 16 amino acids.

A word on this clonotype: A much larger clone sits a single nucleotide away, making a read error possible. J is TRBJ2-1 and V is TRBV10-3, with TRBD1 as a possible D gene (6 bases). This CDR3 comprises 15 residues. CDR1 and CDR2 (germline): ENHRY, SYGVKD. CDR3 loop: CAISGGPSLRGEQLF. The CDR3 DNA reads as TGTGCCATCAGTGGCGGACCGTCTCTCAGGGGTGAGCAGCTCTTC.

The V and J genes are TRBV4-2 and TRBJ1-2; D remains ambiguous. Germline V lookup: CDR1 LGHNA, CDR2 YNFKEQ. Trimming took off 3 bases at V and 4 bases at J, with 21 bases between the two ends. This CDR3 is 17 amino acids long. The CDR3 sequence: CASSHLGSGRRSYGYTF. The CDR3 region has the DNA TGTGCCAGCAGCCACTTAGGGTCCGGCAGGCGATCCTATGGCTACACCTTC.

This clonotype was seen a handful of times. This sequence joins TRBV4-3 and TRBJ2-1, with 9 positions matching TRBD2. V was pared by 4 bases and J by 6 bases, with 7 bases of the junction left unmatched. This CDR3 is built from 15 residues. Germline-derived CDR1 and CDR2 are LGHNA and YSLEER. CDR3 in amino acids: CASSRLADPGNEQFF. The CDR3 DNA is TGCGCCAGCAGCCGACTAGCGGACCCTGGCAATGAGCAGTTCTTC.

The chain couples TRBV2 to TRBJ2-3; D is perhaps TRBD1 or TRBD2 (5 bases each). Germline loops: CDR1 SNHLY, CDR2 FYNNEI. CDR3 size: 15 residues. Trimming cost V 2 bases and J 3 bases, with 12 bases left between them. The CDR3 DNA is TGTGCCAGCAGTGAATGGGGGATCGGGACAGATACGCAGTATTTT. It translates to CASSEWGIGTDTQYF.

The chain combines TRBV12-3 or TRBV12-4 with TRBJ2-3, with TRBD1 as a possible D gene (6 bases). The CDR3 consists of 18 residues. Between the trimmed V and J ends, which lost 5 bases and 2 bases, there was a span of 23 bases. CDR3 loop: CASSPALGGRFNTDTQYF. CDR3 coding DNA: TGTGCCAGCAGTCCGGCCCTTGGGGGCCGCTTTAACACAGATACGCAGTATTTT.

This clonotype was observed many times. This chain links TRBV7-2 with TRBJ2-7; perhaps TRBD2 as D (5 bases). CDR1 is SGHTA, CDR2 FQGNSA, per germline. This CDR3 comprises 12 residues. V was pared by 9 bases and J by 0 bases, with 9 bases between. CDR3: CARRASSYEQYF. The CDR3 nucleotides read TGTGCCAGGAGGGCCAGCTCCTACGAGCAGTACTTC. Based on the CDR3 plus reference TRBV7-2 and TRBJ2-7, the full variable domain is GAGVSQSPSNKVTEKGKDVELRCDPISGHTALYWYRQSLGQGLEFLIYFQGNSAPDKSGLPSDRFSAERTGGSVSTLTIQRTQQEDSAVYLCARRASSYEQYFGPGTRLTVT.

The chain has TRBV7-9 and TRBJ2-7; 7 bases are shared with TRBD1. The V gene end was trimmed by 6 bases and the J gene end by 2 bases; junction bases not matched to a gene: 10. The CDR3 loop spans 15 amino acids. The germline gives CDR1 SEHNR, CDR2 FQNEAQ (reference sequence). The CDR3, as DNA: TGTGCCAGCAGACAGGGACAGAATTCAGCCTACGAGCAGTACTTC. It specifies CASRQGQNSAYEQYF.

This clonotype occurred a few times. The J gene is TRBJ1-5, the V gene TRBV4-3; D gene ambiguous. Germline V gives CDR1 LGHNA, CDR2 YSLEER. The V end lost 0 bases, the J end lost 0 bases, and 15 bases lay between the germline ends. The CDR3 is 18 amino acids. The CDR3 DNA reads TGCGCCAGCAGCCAAGATCTCTTAACACCGTATAGCAATCAGCCCCAGCATTTT. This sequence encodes CASSQDLLTPYSNQPQHF.

CDR3 sequence reads: CATSRDSFRGFGNTIYF. The CDR3 DNA is TGTGCCACCAGCAGAGATAGCTTCCGGGGGTTCGGAAACACCATATATTTT. This sequence joins TRBV15 and TRBJ1-3; possibly TRBD1 for D (5 bases). Germline lookup yields CDR1 LNHNV and CDR2 YYDKDF (reference sequence). The CDR3 sequence is 17 residues long. V was cut by 0 bases and J by 4 bases, with 16 bases left in between.